This T cell receptor (beta chain) was retrieved from a study of cytomegalovirus exposure and HLA in healthy donors. Study outcomes and limitations: TCR association rates varied by HLA locus in a later analysis, with DRB1 highest and HLA-C lowest. Sequencing likely produced, as an artifact, a cluster of highly shared sequence variants. Rarity characterized most TCR sequences, yet some public TCRs appeared in many donors.

The germline V and J ends were trimmed by 7 bases and 2 bases, with 15 bases remaining between them. Per the germline V gene, CDR1 is MNHEY and CDR2 is SVGAGI. CDR3 length: 15 residues. This clone was seen a single time. Its antigen is not known. Use of 60 Vbeta and 13 Jbeta primers characterized the PCR. Profiling relied on immunoSEQ multiplex PCR, and the TCRdb table lists in-frame clones only, not all of them. The sample includes approximately 93,000 clones, around three quarters of them seen just once. The sequenced sample consisted of PBMCs. This receptor was taken from a male donor in good health and CMV-seropositive. The gene calls are TRBV6-5 and TRBJ1-5; possibly TRBD1 for D (5 bases). The CDR3 nucleotides are TGTGCCAGCAACGAAGGGCCACAGGGCAATCAGCCCCAGCATTTT. Residues: CASNEGPQGNQPQHF.